This entry lists 24 T cell receptor beta chains sequenced from one sample in a study of T cell responses to AZD1222 COVID-19 vaccine. This table comes from immunoSEQ multiplex PCR, and its TCRdb copy is limited to in-frame clones, with some not included. The sample yields approximately 100,000 clones, 91% seen once. The specimen was peripheral blood, collected on day 0 of AZD1222 vaccination. The receptors derive from an adult in good health.

DNA for the CDR3: TGTGCCAGCAGCTTAGCGGGCGGGGGAATTGACGAGCAGTACTTC. It yields the protein CASSLAGGGIDEQYF. The chain couples TRBV7-6 to TRBJ2-7; TRBD2 matches at 7 bases. Germline V gene lookup returns CDR1 SGHVS and CDR2 FNYEAQ. CDR3 length: 15 amino acids. Trimming at V came to 0 bases and at J to 5 bases, leaving 7 bases not matched to a gene.

The chain links TRBV30 to TRBJ1-2; D gene ambiguous. This CDR3 comprises 11 residues. Trimming took 5 bases from V and 2 from J, leaving 6 bases between them. Germline V gives CDR1 GTSNPN, CDR2 SVGIG (reference sequence). As DNA, the CDR3 is TGTGCCTGGGGACGGAACTATGGCTACACCTTC. Translating gives CAWGRNYGYTF.

The rearrangement joins TRBV7-9 to TRBJ1-6; weak D call: TRBD1 (6 bases). V dropped 8 bases and J dropped 7 bases, with 18 bases sitting between them. The CDR3 spans 15 residues. Germline CDR1 reads SEHNR; CDR2 reads FQNEAQ (reference sequence). The CDR3 nucleotides are TGTGCCAGCTCTAGATCCTGGGACATAAATTCACCCCTCCACTTT. Its translation is CASSRSWDINSPLHF.

The gene calls are TRBV19 and TRBJ2-3; the match to TRBD2 covers 8 bases. The length of the CDR3 is 18 residues. Germline V gene sequence: CDR1 LNHDA, CDR2 SQIVND (reference sequence). V lost 6 bases, J lost 2 bases, and 16 bases stayed unmatched. CDR3 nucleotides: TGTGCCAGTAGAAGTACCTGGGCTCGGGGGGGCCCCACAGATACGCAGTATTTT. Translated: CASRSTWARGGPTDTQYF.

The chain has TRBV11-2 and TRBJ2-1; TRBD1 is a possible D gene (5 bases). This CDR3 region has 15 residues. Looked up from germline, CDR1 is SGHAT and CDR2 is FQNNGV. V was clipped by 1 base and J by 2 bases, with 9 bases between them. CDR3 loop: CASSLARDTYNEQFF. In DNA form, the CDR3 reads TGTGCCAGCAGCTTAGCCAGGGATACCTACAATGAGCAGTTCTTC.

The J gene is TRBJ1-1, the V gene TRBV18; 8 bases line up with TRBD1. V lost 3 bases and J lost 7; bases outside the gene matches: 13. Germline CDR1 KGHSH, CDR2 LQKENI. This CDR3 has 16 amino acids. CDR3 nucleotide sequence: TGTGCCAGCTCACCCCCTACGGGACAGGCCGTGGGTGAAGCTTTCTTT. It translates to CASSPPTGQAVGEAFF.

The chain recombines TRBV30 with TRBJ2-7; 9 bases agree with TRBD1. In germline, CDR1 is GTSNPN, CDR2 SVGIG (reference sequence). V trimming: 3 bases; J trimming: 5 bases; junction bases outside the gene matches: 5. The CDR3 is 13 amino acids. The CDR3 protein is CAWRGTGPHEQYF. In DNA, the CDR3 is TGTGCCTGGAGAGGGACAGGGCCCCACGAGCAGTACTTC.

This clone appeared a single time. The CDR3 protein is CASTGNLGGASYTF. The CDR3 bases are TGTGCCAGCACCGGAAACCTAGGCGGGGCAAGCTACACCTTC. This sequence joins TRBV5-5 and TRBJ1-2; maybe TRBD1 (5 bases). The V gene lost 6 bases and the J gene lost 9 bases, with 21 bases spanning the gap. The CDR3 loop spans 14 amino acids. CDR1 and CDR2 from the germline V gene are SGHKS and YYEKEE (reference sequence).

This chain uses TRBV15 with TRBJ2-7; D ambiguous. The germline V gene has CDR1 LNHNV and CDR2 YYDKDF (reference sequence). The germline V and J ends were trimmed by 0 bases and 2 bases, with 20 bases remaining between them. The CDR3 length is 18 residues. The CDR3 reads CATSRDIGRWQITYEQYF. In DNA, the CDR3 is TGTGCCACCAGCAGAGATATCGGTCGGTGGCAGATAACCTACGAGCAGTACTTC.

This clone was seen once. The V call is TRBV28, the J call TRBJ2-7, with TRBD2 matching 9 bases. V was pared by 10 bases and J by 4 bases, with 5 bases of the junction left unmatched. The CDR3 has 12 amino acids. CDR1 MDHEN and CDR2 SYDVKM come from the germline V gene. The CDR3 DNA follows: TGTGCCATCAATAGCGGGAGTTACGAGCAGTACTTC. Translated: CAINSGSYEQYF.

This chain uses TRBV2 with TRBJ2-1; D ambiguous. This CDR3 comprises 14 residues. Germline CDR1 is SNHLY and CDR2 is FYNNEI. The V end lost 10 bases, the J end lost 5 bases, and 18 bases lay between the germline ends. The CDR3 loop is CATTAVLTNNEQFF. CDR3 nucleotide sequence: TGTGCCACAACAGCAGTACTAACCAACAATGAGCAGTTCTTC.

This clone was recorded only once. V gene TRBV18 combines with J gene TRBJ1-3, with no clear D. The CDR3 spans 14 residues. The ends were cut back, 1 base at V and 1 base at J, with 5 bases in the middle. Germline CDR1 KGHSH, CDR2 LQKENI. DNA for the CDR3: TGTGCCAGCTCACCACAAGGTTCTGGAAACACCATATATTTT. Translation: CASSPQGSGNTIYF.

The rearrangement uses TRBV5-1 and TRBJ1-1, with TRBD1 matching over 7 bases. Looked up from germline, CDR1 is SGHRS and CDR2 is YFSETQ. The length of the CDR3 is 15 residues. J lost 0 bases, V lost 5 bases, and 7 bases had no gene match. The CDR3 reads CASRVQQGLNTEAFF. The CDR3 coding sequence is TGCGCCAGCAGAGTCCAACAGGGGTTGAACACTGAAGCTTTCTTT.

V is TRBV5-1 and J is TRBJ2-7; 9 bases map to TRBD1. There are 14 residues in the CDR3. Trimming cost V 2 bases and J 5 bases; bases outside gene matches: 5. CDR1 SGHRS and CDR2 YFSETQ come from the germline V gene. The CDR3 spells CASSLQTGGNEQYF. DNA of the CDR3: TGCGCCAGCAGCTTACAGACAGGGGGAAACGAGCAGTACTTC. Using reference TRBV5-1 and TRBJ2-7 for the parts outside the CDR3, the full variable domain is KAGVTQTPRYLIKTRGQQVTLSCSPISGHRSVSWYQQTPGQGLQFLFEYFSETQRNKGNFPGRFSGRQFSNSRSEMNVSTLELGDSALYLCASSLQTGGNEQYFGPGTRLTVT.

The CDR3 is CASSLGAGQGLINEQFF. The DNA of the CDR3 is TGTGCCAGCAGCTTAGGAGCCGGGCAGGGATTGATCAATGAGCAGTTCTTC. The V and J genes are TRBV11-3 and TRBJ2-1; possible D gene TRBD1, 5 bases. The ends were cut back, 1 base at V and 6 bases at J, with 19 bases in the middle. The CDR3 extends over 17 amino acids. The germline V gene has CDR1 SGHNT and CDR2 YENEEA.

The rearrangement links TRBV24-1 to TRBJ1-5; D is possibly TRBD1 (5 bases). The CDR3 is made up of 15 amino acids. The germline CDR1 and CDR2 sequences are KGHDR and SFDVKD. Trimming shortened V by 9 bases and J by 1 base, and 15 bases separated the two germline ends. The CDR3 bases are TGTGCCACCGCCCTCAGCGGGGGAAGCAATCAGCCCCAGCATTTT. Its translation is CATALSGGSNQPQHF.

V usage is TRBV7-2 and J usage is TRBJ2-7; tentatively, D is TRBD1 (6 bases). V was clipped by 3 bases and J by 6 bases, with 9 bases between them. Germline V CDR1 and CDR2: SGHTA, FQGNSA. This CDR3 region has 12 residues. The CDR3 protein is CASSFPGAEQYF. As DNA, the CDR3 is TGTGCCAGCAGCTTCCCAGGGGCCGAGCAGTACTTC. The whole variable domain, filled in from reference TRBV7-2 and TRBJ2-7, reads GAGVSQSPSNKVTEKGKDVELRCDPISGHTALYWYRQSLGQGLEFLIYFQGNSAPDKSGLPSDRFSAERTGGSVSTLTIQRTQQEDSAVYLCASSFPGAEQYFGPGTRLTVT.

The genes are TRBV5-6 and TRBJ1-2; the D gene is possibly TRBD1 (5 bases). Trimming left V 0 bases short and J 4 bases short, with 10 bases between. This CDR3 spans 14 amino acids. Germline V CDR1 and CDR2: SGHDT, YYEEEE. CDR3 in DNA: TGTGCCAGCAGCTTGGGACAGAACTTCTATGGCTACACCTTC. It translates to CASSLGQNFYGYTF.

The rearrangement joins TRBV2 to TRBJ1-1, with D possibly being TRBD1 (5 bases). CDR1 is SNHLY, CDR2 FYNNEI, per germline. The CDR3 totals 13 residues. Between the trimmed V and J ends, which lost 5 bases and 10 bases, there was a span of 17 bases. CDR3 sequence: CASSPEGWERAFF. The CDR3 DNA reads as TGTGCCAGCAGTCCTGAGGGGTGGGAGCGAGCTTTCTTT. The whole variable domain, remainder taken from reference TRBV2 and TRBJ1-1, is EPEVTQTPSHQVTQMGQEVILRCVPISNHLYFYWYRQILGQKVEFLVSFYNNEISEKSEIFDDQFSVERPDGSNFTLKIRSTKLEDSAMYFCASSPEGWERAFFGQGTRLTVV.

This chain connects TRBV9 to TRBJ1-4; TRBD1 agrees at 7 bases. CDR1 is SGDLS, CDR2 YYNGEE, per germline. Trimming took 5 bases from V and 8 from J; bases not matched to a gene: 6. There are 13 residues in the CDR3. The CDR3 reads CASRGGSEEKLFF. The CDR3 DNA reads as TGTGCCAGCAGAGGGGGCTCGGAAGAAAAACTGTTTTTT.

The chain combines TRBV20-1 with TRBJ2-2; D may be TRBD2 (6 bases). The CDR3 totals 15 residues. V was clipped by 3 bases and J by 2 bases, with 13 bases between them. Germline V gene data show CDR1 as DFQATT and CDR2 as SNEGSKA (reference sequence). The CDR3 nucleotides read TGCAGTGCTAGTGCCGGGACTCCAAACACCGGGGAGCTGTTTTTT. Amino acid sequence: CSASAGTPNTGELFF.

This chain connects TRBV3-1 (or the pseudogene TRBV3-2) to TRBJ2-7, with 7 bases lining up with TRBD1. V lost 4 bases, J lost 4 bases, and 10 bases stayed unmatched. CDR3 length: 15 residues. Looked up from germline, CDR1 is LGHDT and CDR2 is YNNKEL (reference sequence). The CDR3 loop is CASSLGQEYLYEQYF. The DNA of the CDR3 is TGTGCCAGCAGCCTTGGACAGGAGTACTTATACGAGCAGTACTTC.

This sequence joins TRBV5-8 and TRBJ1-6; D ambiguous. Germline CDR1 SGHTS, CDR2 YDEGEE. This CDR3 contains 14 residues. The V end lost 7 bases, the J end lost 5 bases, and 13 bases lay between the germline ends. The CDR3 DNA follows: TGTGCCAGCCCACGATCACGGAATAATTCACCCCTCCACTTT. Residues: CASPRSRNNSPLHF.

This clone was found once. This chain connects TRBV2 to TRBJ2-7; D assignment may be TRBD1 or TRBD2 (5 bases each). Trimming stripped 6 bases from V and 5 bases from J, with 11 bases between. CDR1 is SNHLY, CDR2 FYNNEI, per germline. This CDR3 contains 12 residues. For the CDR3, the DNA is TGTGCCAGCAGAGGGGACGGGGACGAGCAGTACTTC. It specifies CASRGDGDEQYF.